This T cell receptor beta chain originates from a study of OX40 agonist ivuxolimab in advanced cancers. Only in-frame clones appear in the TCRdb table, and some are missing; sequencing was by immunoSEQ multiplex PCR. The sample records tens of thousands of clones, just under 95% being singletons. The CDR3 has 14 residues. Germline V gene data show CDR1 as MDHEN and CDR2 as SYDVKM. V dropped 7 bases and J dropped 4 bases, with 17 bases sitting between them. This chain joins TRBV28 and TRBJ2-7; D may match TRBD1 or TRBD2 (5 bases each). The sample here was CD4+ or CD8+ T cells sorted from blood, taken in a trial of the OX40 agonist ivuxolimab. The sequence was obtained from an adult with an advanced solid tumor such as melanoma, head and neck, liver or kidney cancer. The CDR3 sequence: CASNPRDHNYEQYF. As DNA, the CDR3 is TGTGCCAGCAATCCACGGGACCATAATTACGAGCAGTACTTC.